One and the same sample provided the 27 T cell receptor beta chains below, sequenced in a study of PD-L1 blockade in urothelial cancer. Some clones are missing from TCRdb's copy, which holds only in-frame ones; the method was immunoSEQ multiplex PCR. The sample holds roughly 48,000 clones, over 75% seen once. The sample in question was PBMCs, obtained around atezolizumab (anti-PD-L1) treatment. The receptors shown here come from a man aged 40-55 years with urothelial cancer.

This clone has only a few counts. The rearrangement joins TRBV5-6 to TRBJ2-4, with D possibly being TRBD1 (5 bases). Deletions cut 0 bases from V and 8 bases from J, with 18 bases between. The CDR3 loop spans 16 amino acids. Germline V CDR1 and CDR2: SGHDT, YYEEEE. CDR3 nucleotides: TGTGCCAGCAGCTTGGAAAGGGCCAGGACAAGGGACATTCAGTACTTC. Residues: CASSLERARTRDIQYF. Full variable domain (missing parts from reference TRBV5-6 and TRBJ2-4): DAGVTQSPTHLIKTRGQQVTLRCSPKSGHDTVSWYQQALGQGPQFIFQYYEEEERQRGNFPDRFSGHQFPNYSSELNVNALLLGDSALYLCASSLERARTRDIQYFGAGTRLSVL.

In its sample, this clone was seen once. J is TRBJ1-5 and V is TRBV19; D may be TRBD1 (5 bases). The germline CDR1 and CDR2 sequences are LNHDA and SQIVND (reference sequence). This CDR3 is built from 11 residues. The CDR3 DNA is TGTGCTGCAGGGTACAATCAGCCCCAGCATTTT. This gives the protein CAAGYNQPQHF.

The chain recombines TRBV19 with TRBJ2-7, with 10 bases lining up with TRBD2. CDR1 is LNHDA, CDR2 SQIVND, per germline (reference sequence). The CDR3 is made up of 14 amino acids. J lost 5 bases, V lost 7 bases, and 8 bases had no gene match. The CDR3 DNA sequence: TGTGCCAGTAAACCTAGCGGGAGTTTCCACGAGCAGTACTTC. Amino acid sequence: CASKPSGSFHEQYF. Filled out from reference TRBV19 and TRBJ2-7, the complete variable domain reads DGGITQSPKYLFRKEGQNVTLSCEQNLNHDAMYWYRQDPGQGLRLIYYSQIVNDFQKGDIAEGYSVSREKKESFPLTVTSAQKNPTAFYLCASKPSGSFHEQYFGPGTRLTVT.

This clone has a handful of counts. The chain's CDR3 is CASRIIQGHGGYTF. CDR3 sequence (DNA): TGTGCCAGCAGAATAATACAGGGACACGGTGGCTACACCTTC. The chain is built from TRBV6-5 and TRBJ1-2; tentative D call: TRBD1 (6 bases). The CDR3 covers 14 residues. CDR1 and CDR2 (germline): MNHEY, SVGAGI. Trimming stripped 6 bases from V and 7 bases from J, with 18 bases between.

This clone was detected once. This sequence joins TRBV11-2 and TRBJ2-1, with D possibly being TRBD2 (6 bases). The CDR3 is 15 residues long. Germline loops: CDR1 SGHAT, CDR2 FQNNGV. Trimming left V 5 bases short and J 1 base short, with 12 bases between. This chain's CDR3 is CASSHGSRSYNEQFF. The DNA for the CDR3 is TGTGCCAGCAGCCACGGGAGTAGGTCCTACAATGAGCAGTTCTTC.

V and J are TRBV7-6 and TRBJ1-4; 9 bases are shared with TRBD1. CDR3 length: 14 residues. V lost 5 bases and J lost 7; bases outside the gene matches: 5. CDR1 and CDR2 (germline): SGHVS, FNYEAQ. As DNA, the CDR3 is TGTGCCAGCAGCGGGACAGGGTTTGTTGAAAAACTGTTTTTT. It encodes CASSGTGFVEKLFF.

The table lists this clone with a count of one. The chain combines TRBV29-1 with TRBJ1-2; no firm D call. Germline lookup yields CDR1 SQVTM and CDR2 ANQGSEA. This CDR3 is 11 amino acids long. The chain's CDR3 is CIALQNYGYTF. DNA for the CDR3: TGCATCGCCTTACAGAACTATGGCTACACCTTC.

V usage is TRBV27 and J usage is TRBJ1-5; D is possibly TRBD1 (5 bases). Germline CDR1 reads MNHEY; CDR2 reads SMNVEV (reference sequence). The CDR3 loop spans 13 amino acids. The V end was cut by 2 bases, the J end by 6 bases, with 8 bases between. Written as DNA, the CDR3 is TGTGCCAGCAGTTTACGGGGGAGTCAGCCCCAGCATTTT. Amino acid sequence: CASSLRGSQPQHF.

This clone was seen more than once but under ten times. The genes are TRBV14 and TRBJ2-7; 7 bases agree with TRBD2. This CDR3 has 16 amino acids. Trimming removed 6 bases from V and 3 bases from J; junction bases left unmatched: 14. The V gene's germline CDR1 is SGHDN and CDR2 FVKESK. This CDR3 is CASSPGSWTRDYEQYF. CDR3 sequence (DNA): TGTGCCAGCAGTCCAGGGTCGTGGACTAGAGACTACGAGCAGTACTTC.

The rearrangement links TRBV13 to TRBJ2-1; D might be TRBD1 (6 bases). Germline V CDR1 and CDR2: PRHDT, FYEKMQ (reference sequence). There are 15 residues in the CDR3. Trimming shortened V by 4 bases and J by 1 base, and 11 bases separated the two germline ends. CDR3 loop: CASSYRVKSYNEQFF. In nucleotides, the CDR3 is TGTGCCAGCAGCTACAGGGTCAAATCCTACAATGAGCAGTTCTTC.

V is TRBV11-2 and J is TRBJ2-7; tentatively, D is TRBD1 (5 bases). The CDR3 extends over 13 amino acids. CDR1 and CDR2 (germline): SGHAT, FQNNGV. Trimming took 7 bases from V and 4 from J, leaving 14 bases between them. The CDR3 coding sequence is TGTGCCAGCACTCTCAGGGTTCCTTACGAGCAGTACTTC. Translated, it gives CASTLRVPYEQYF.

V gene TRBV11-2 combines with J gene TRBJ2-7; tentative D call: TRBD2 (7 bases). The CDR3 has 16 residues. Trimming took off 5 bases at V and 0 bases at J, with 17 bases between the two ends. Per the germline V gene, CDR1 is SGHAT and CDR2 is FQNNGV. The CDR3 spells CASSQFRGAPSYEQYF. CDR3 bases: TGTGCCAGCAGCCAGTTCCGGGGGGCCCCCTCCTACGAGCAGTACTTC. The entire variable domain, with the rest obtained from reference TRBV11-2 and TRBJ2-7, is as follows: EAGVAQSPRYKIIEKRQSVAFWCNPISGHATLYWYQQILGQGPKLLIQFQNNGVVDDSQLPKDRFSAERLKGVDSTLKIQPAKLEDSAVYLCASSQFRGAPSYEQYFGPGTRLTVT.

The CDR3 sequence: CASSAAGRKNTEAFF. CDR3 coding DNA: TGTGCCAGCAGTGCGGCGGGACGCAAGAACACTGAAGCTTTCTTT. The J gene is TRBJ1-1, the V gene TRBV2; D might be TRBD1 (5 bases). The CDR3 runs 15 residues. Per the germline V gene, CDR1 is SNHLY and CDR2 is FYNNEI. With 4 bases removed from V and 1 base from J, the gap between germline ends came to 13 bases.

CDR3 protein: CASSARTGIVYEQYF. For the CDR3, the DNA is TGCGCCAGCAGCGCCCGGACAGGAATTGTATACGAGCAGTACTTC. The rearrangement joins TRBV5-1 to TRBJ2-7; 7 bases agree with TRBD1. V lost 4 bases, J lost 4 bases, and 11 bases stayed unmatched. The germline CDR1 and CDR2 sequences are SGHRS and YFSETQ. The CDR3 has 15 residues.

The CDR3 protein is CASSSGQGGYEQYF. CDR3 nucleotides: TGTGCCAGCAGCTCGGGACAGGGTGGCTACGAGCAGTACTTC. This chain links TRBV7-6 with TRBJ2-7; TRBD1 matches at 9 bases. The junction had 4 bases not matched to a gene; V was cut back by 4 bases and J by 3 bases. This CDR3 region has 14 residues. The germline V gene encodes CDR1 SGHVS and CDR2 FNYEAQ.

The CDR3: CASSQGGGANTGELFF. In DNA form, the CDR3 reads TGCGCCAGCAGCCAAGGGGGGGGCGCGAACACCGGGGAGCTGTTTTTT. The rearrangement uses TRBV4-3 and TRBJ2-2; TRBD2 might be the D (7 bases). The CDR3 length is 16 residues. Deletions cut 1 base from V and 0 bases from J, with 9 bases between. Germline assignment: CDR1 LGHNA and CDR2 YSLEER.

The chain uses TRBV5-8 and TRBJ1-5, with D unresolved. This CDR3 is built from 13 residues. The germline V and J ends were trimmed by 2 bases and 6 bases, with 9 bases remaining between them. Per the germline V gene, CDR1 is SGHTS and CDR2 is YDEGEE. In nucleotides, the CDR3 is TGTGCCAGCAGCTTTGAAGCGCCTCAGCCCCAGCATTTT. Residues: CASSFEAPQPQHF.

This chain connects TRBV7-2 to TRBJ1-1; D may be TRBD1 (5 bases). There are 14 residues in the CDR3. The ends were cut back, 3 bases at V and 2 bases at J, with 10 bases in the middle. Germline loops: CDR1 SGHTA, CDR2 FQGNSA. The CDR3 DNA reads as TGTGCCAGCAGCTTTGCGGGGGGAAACACTGAAGCTTTCTTT. Translation: CASSFAGGNTEAFF.

The CDR3: CASSTTGELFF. The CDR3 region has the DNA TGTGCCAGCAGCACAACCGGGGAGCTGTTTTTT. This chain uses TRBV21-1 with TRBJ2-2; the table's D call TRBD1 went unverified against the DNA. TRBV21-1 is noted as a pseudogene. The CDR3 has 11 amino acids.

The chain links TRBV12-2 to TRBJ2-7; the table's D call of TRBD2 was not tested on the DNA. TRBV12-2 is a pseudogene locus. The CDR3 is made up of 12 amino acids. CDR3 bases: TGTGCAAGTCGCTTCTCCTCCTACGAGCAGTACTTC. Amino acids: CASRFSSYEQYF.

The chain uses TRBV2 and TRBJ1-2; TRBD1 matches 7 bases. Trimming took 5 bases from V and 8 from J; bases not matched to a gene: 8. This CDR3 comprises 13 residues. The germline CDR1 and CDR2 sequences are SNHLY and FYNNEI. DNA of the CDR3: TGTGCCAGCAGTTACCGGGACAGAGAGGGCTACACCTTC. Translating gives CASSYRDREGYTF.

The V gene is TRBV5-4, the J gene TRBJ2-1, with TRBD1 as a possible D gene (6 bases). The ends were cut back, 2 bases at V and 6 bases at J, with 18 bases in the middle. This CDR3 spans 16 amino acids. Looked up from germline, CDR1 is SGHNT and CDR2 is YYREEE (reference sequence). CDR3 in amino acids: CASSFEGQQRFNEQFF. The CDR3, as DNA: TGTGCCAGCAGCTTTGAAGGACAGCAACGGTTCAATGAGCAGTTCTTC.

This chain links TRBV28 with TRBJ1-2; 9 positions match TRBD1. This CDR3 has 13 amino acids. After removal of 6 bases from V and 8 bases from J, the junction contained 7 bases not matched to a gene. The germline CDR1 and CDR2 sequences are MDHEN and SYDVKM. The CDR3 coding sequence is TGTGCCAGCAGGACGGGACAGGGAGGAGGCTACACCTTC. Its protein is CASRTGQGGGYTF.

The V gene is TRBV18, the J gene TRBJ1-6; unclear D gene. The V and J ends lost 1 base and 9 bases respectively, with 16 bases between them. The CDR3 sequence is 16 residues long. Germline loops: CDR1 KGHSH, CDR2 LQKENI. The CDR3 reads CASSPRGSKEGSPLHF. The CDR3 bases are TGTGCCAGCTCACCACGGGGATCCAAAGAGGGTTCACCCCTCCACTTT.

This clone is medium-sized (0.01 to 0.1%) within its sample. CDR3 sequence reads: CASSPGVTGELFF. The CDR3 DNA follows: TGCGCCAGCAGCCCCGGAGTTACCGGGGAGCTGTTTTTT. This chain links TRBV5-1 with TRBJ2-2, with no clear D. CDR1 and CDR2 from the germline V gene are SGHRS and YFSETQ. This CDR3 has 13 residues. V lost 4 bases and J lost 5, with 9 bases in between.

The chain recombines TRBV28 with TRBJ1-3; 8 bases line up with TRBD1. The V segment lost 5 bases and the J segment 3 bases; nucleotides outside the gene matches: 9. CDR3 length: 16 amino acids. Germline V gene sequence: CDR1 MDHEN, CDR2 SYDVKM. This CDR3 reads CASSPLPGGGGNTIYF. As DNA, the CDR3 is TGTGCCAGCAGTCCACTGCCAGGGGGCGGTGGAAACACCATATATTTT.

V gene TRBV11-3 combines with J gene TRBJ2-1; TRBD2 matches at 8 bases. V shed 3 bases and J 7 bases; nucleotides not matched to a gene: 14. This CDR3 contains 17 residues. Germline CDR1 reads SGHNT; CDR2 reads YENEEA. DNA of the CDR3: TGTGCCAGCAGCTTCCCGGGGGCCGGGCGGGAGGTGAATGAGCAGTTCTTC. Translated: CASSFPGAGREVNEQFF.